The clone carrying this TCR beta chain was seen a handful of times. A single record per CDR3 protein comes from TCRdb applying MiXCR to the 5' RACE reads. The sample includes more than 1.5 million distinct CDR3 sequences, less than 35% seen only once; the top ten take about 0.3%. This record belongs to a study of identical twins. The clonotype comes from a newborn girl in good health. Sequenced: cord blood.

The DNA for the CDR3 is TGCGCCAGCAGCTTACCACGGACAGCCGCTGAGCAGTTCTTC. It translates to CASSLPRTAAEQFF. The gene calls are TRBV5-1 and TRBJ2-1, with D perhaps matching TRBD1 (6 bases). CDR3 size: 14 residues. CDR1 and CDR2 (germline): SGHRS, YFSETQ. The V end lost 2 bases, the J end lost 9 bases, and 15 bases lay between the germline ends.